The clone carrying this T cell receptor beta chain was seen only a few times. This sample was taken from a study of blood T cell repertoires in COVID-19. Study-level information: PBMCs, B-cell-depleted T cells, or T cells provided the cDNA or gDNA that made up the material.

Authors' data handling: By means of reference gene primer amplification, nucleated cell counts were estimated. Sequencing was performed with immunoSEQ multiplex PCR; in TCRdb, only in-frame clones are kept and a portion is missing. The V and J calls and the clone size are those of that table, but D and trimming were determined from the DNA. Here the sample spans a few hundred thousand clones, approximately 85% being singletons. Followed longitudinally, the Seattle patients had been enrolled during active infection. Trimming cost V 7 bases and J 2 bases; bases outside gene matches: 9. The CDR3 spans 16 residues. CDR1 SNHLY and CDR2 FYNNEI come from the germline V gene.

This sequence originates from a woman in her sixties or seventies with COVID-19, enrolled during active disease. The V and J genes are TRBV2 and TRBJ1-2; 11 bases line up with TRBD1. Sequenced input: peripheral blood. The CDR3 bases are TGTGCCAGCATCCAAGGGCGGACAGGGGGCAACTATGGCTACACCTTC. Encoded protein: CASIQGRTGGNYGYTF.